The sequence of this T cell receptor (beta chain) was determined in a study of spatial heterogeneity in lung cancer. This clonotype has a handful of counts. A library made for alpha chains picked up this beta chain off target, so its size means little. The germline V gene encodes CDR1 KGHSH and CDR2 LQKENI. The CDR3 is 18 residues long. Losses at the gene ends were 0 bases for V and 8 bases for J; bases not matched to a gene: 16. As for time point: sample taken at primary tumor resection. TCRs were sequenced from unsorted whole RNA of tumor, nontumor lung or PBMC. One entry per CDR3 protein results from TCRdb running MiXCR on the 5' RACE reads. The table has some 8,600 distinct CDR3 sequences, 4% to 5% seen once.

The receptor was isolated from a male donor with early-stage non-small cell lung cancer. The genes are TRBV18 and TRBJ2-3, with TRBD2 identical over 8 bases. This sample comprised PBMCs, obtained at surgery. CDR3 in DNA: TGTGCCAGCTCACCACCGGGGCCGGGGGGGCTGAAGTCGGCTACGCAGTATTTT. Amino acids: CASSPPGPGGLKSATQYF.